These 3 T cell receptor beta chains came from one sample sequenced in a study of PD-1 blockade in classical Hodgkin lymphoma. Measured with immunoSEQ multiplex PCR; TCRdb has only the in-frame clones, and not every one. The table has 34,000 or so clones, 80% to 95% seen once. Sample time point: cycle 4 day 1 (C4D1), after less than seven weeks of nivolumab. Brentuximab vedotin exposure varied, and every patient relapsed after autologous stem cell transplantation. Purification of CD4+ T cells from thawed PBMCs was performed via magnetic negative selection. The specimen was CD4+ T cells from blood, collected before the fourth cycle of nivolumab. The origin of the receptors is a human donor with classical Hodgkin lymphoma.

V usage is TRBV9 and J usage is TRBJ2-5; 10 bases are a match to TRBD1. Trimming cost V 2 bases and J 5 bases; bases outside gene matches: 6. CDR1 is SGDLS, CDR2 YYNGEE, per germline. CDR3 size: 15 residues. The CDR3 reads CASSVLDRGTETQYF. DNA for the CDR3: TGTGCCAGCAGCGTTCTGGACAGGGGGACGGAGACCCAGTACTTC.

The rearrangement links TRBV5-6 to TRBJ2-7, with 10 bases fitting TRBD1. The CDR3 consists of 14 residues. Germline CDR1 and CDR2: SGHDT and YYEEEE. Trimming took 5 bases from V and 6 from J; bases not matched to a gene: 8. CDR3 amino acids: CASSLGTGVGEQYF. CDR3 nucleotide sequence: TGTGCCAGCAGTCTCGGGACAGGGGTAGGCGAGCAGTACTTC.

The chain carries TRBV5-8 and TRBJ1-1; D gene unclear. CDR3 length: 14 residues. V was cut by 1 base and J by 1 base, with 8 bases left in between. The germline V gene encodes CDR1 SGHTS and CDR2 YDEGEE. DNA for the CDR3: TGTGCCAGCAGCTTGCGACAAAGGAACACTGAAGCTTTCTTT. This encodes CASSLRQRNTEAFF.